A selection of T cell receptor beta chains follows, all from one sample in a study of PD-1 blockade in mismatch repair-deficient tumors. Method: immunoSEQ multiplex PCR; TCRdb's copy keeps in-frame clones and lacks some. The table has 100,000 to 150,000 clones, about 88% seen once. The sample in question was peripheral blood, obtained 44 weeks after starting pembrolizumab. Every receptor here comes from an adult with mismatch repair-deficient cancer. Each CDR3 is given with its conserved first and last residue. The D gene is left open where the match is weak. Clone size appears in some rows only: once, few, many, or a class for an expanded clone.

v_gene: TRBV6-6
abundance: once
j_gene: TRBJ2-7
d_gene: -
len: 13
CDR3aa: CASSYSASYEQYF
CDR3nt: TGTGCCAGCAGTTACTCGGCCTCCTACGAGCAGTACTTC

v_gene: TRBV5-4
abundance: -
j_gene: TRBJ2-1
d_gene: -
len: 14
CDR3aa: CASSLQLAYNEQFF
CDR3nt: TGTGCCAGCAGCTTGCAACTAGCCTACAATGAGCAGTTCTTC

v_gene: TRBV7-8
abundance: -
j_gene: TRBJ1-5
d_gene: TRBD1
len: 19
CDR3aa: CASSLAPGQGPYSNQPQHF
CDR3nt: TGTGCCAGCAGCTTAGCGCCGGGACAGGGGCCTTATAGCAATCAGCCCCAGCATTTT

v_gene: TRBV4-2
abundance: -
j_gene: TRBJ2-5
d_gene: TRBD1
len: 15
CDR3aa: CASSQDRGGQEAQYF
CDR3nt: TGTGCCAGCAGCCAAGATAGAGGGGGCCAAGAGGCCCAGTACTTC

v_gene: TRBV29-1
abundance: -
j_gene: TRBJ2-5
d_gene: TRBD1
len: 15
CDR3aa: CSVLLTGEREETQYF
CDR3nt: TGCAGCGTCCTATTGACAGGGGAGAGGGAAGAGACCCAGTACTTC

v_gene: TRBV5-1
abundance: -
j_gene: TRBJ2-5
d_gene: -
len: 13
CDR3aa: CASKQNTQETQYF
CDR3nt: TGCGCCAGCAAGCAGAACACTCAAGAGACCCAGTACTTC

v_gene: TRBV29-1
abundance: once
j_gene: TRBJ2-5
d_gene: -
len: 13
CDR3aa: CSVCFEVQETQYF
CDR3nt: TGCAGCGTTTGTTTCGAGGTTCAAGAGACCCAGTACTTC

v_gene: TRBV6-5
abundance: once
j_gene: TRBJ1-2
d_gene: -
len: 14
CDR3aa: CATLGHLSGLGYTF
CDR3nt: TGTGCCACCCTAGGACACCTTAGCGGACTTGGCTACACCTTC

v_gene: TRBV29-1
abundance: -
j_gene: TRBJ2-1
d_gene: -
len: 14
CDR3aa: CSVVDRPSYNEQFF
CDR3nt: TGCAGCGTTGTTGACAGGCCGTCCTACAATGAGCAGTTCTTC

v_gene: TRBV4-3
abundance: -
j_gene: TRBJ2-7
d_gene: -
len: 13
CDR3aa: CASSQVAAYEQYF
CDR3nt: TGCGCCAGCAGCCAAGTGGCAGCCTACGAGCAGTACTTC

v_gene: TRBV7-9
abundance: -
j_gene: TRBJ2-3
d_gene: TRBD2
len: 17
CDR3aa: CASSLTTSGRHTDTQYF
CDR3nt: TGTGCCAGCAGCTTAACGACTAGCGGGAGACACACAGATACGCAGTATTTT

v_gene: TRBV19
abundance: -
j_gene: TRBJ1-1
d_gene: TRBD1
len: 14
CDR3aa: CASMGTDMNTEAFF
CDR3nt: TGTGCCAGTATGGGGACAGATATGAACACTGAAGCTTTCTTT

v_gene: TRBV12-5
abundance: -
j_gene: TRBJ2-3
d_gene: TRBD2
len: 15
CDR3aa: CASGLDRTSEDTQYF
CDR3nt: TGTGCTAGTGGTTTGGACCGGACTAGCGAAGATACGCAGTATTTT

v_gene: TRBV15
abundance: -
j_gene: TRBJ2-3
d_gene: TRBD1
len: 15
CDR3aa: CATSVNRGSTDTQYF
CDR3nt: TGTGCCACCAGCGTAAACAGGGGAAGCACAGATACGCAGTATTTT

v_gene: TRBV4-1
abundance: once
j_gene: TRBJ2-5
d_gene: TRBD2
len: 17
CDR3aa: CASSQDSSGSPRETQYF
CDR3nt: TGCGCCAGCAGCCAAGATTCTAGCGGGAGCCCCCGGGAGACCCAGTACTTC

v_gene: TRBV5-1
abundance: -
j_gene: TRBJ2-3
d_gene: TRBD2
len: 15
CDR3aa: CASSGGRAVSDTQYF
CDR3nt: TGCGCCAGCAGTGGCGGGAGGGCCGTCTCAGATACGCAGTATTTT

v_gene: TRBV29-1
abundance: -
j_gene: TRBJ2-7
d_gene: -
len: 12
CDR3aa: CSVDSGSYEQYF
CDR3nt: TGCAGCGTTGATAGCGGCTCCTACGAGCAGTACTTC

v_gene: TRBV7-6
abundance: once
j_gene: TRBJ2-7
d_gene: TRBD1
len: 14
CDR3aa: CASSSTGDSYEQYF
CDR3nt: TGTGCCAGCAGCTCAACAGGGGATTCCTACGAGCAGTACTTC

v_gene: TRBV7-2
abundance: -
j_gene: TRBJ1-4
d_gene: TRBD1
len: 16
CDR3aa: CASSVAGGATNEKLFF
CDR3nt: TGTGCCAGCAGCGTGGCAGGGGGAGCAACTAATGAAAAACTGTTTTTT

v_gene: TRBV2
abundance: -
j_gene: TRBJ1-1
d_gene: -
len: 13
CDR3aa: CASSDPLLGEAFF
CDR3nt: TGTGCCAGCAGTGATCCACTTTTGGGAGAAGCTTTCTTT

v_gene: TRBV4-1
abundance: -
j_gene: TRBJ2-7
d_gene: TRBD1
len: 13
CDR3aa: CASSRRQGIEQYF
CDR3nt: TGCGCCAGCAGCCGCAGACAGGGCATCGAGCAGTACTTC

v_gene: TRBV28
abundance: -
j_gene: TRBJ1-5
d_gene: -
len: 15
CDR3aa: CSSSRGSAYDQPQHF
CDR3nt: TGTTCCAGCAGTCGAGGGTCGGCATACGATCAGCCCCAGCATTTT

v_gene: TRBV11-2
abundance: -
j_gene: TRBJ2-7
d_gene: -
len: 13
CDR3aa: CASSLDRAREQYF
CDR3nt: TGTGCCAGCAGCTTAGATCGGGCCCGGGAGCAGTACTTC

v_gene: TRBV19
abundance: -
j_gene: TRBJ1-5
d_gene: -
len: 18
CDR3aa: CASSIFLVQGYSNQPQHF
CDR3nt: TGTGCCAGTAGTATATTCCTCGTACAGGGCTATAGCAATCAGCCCCAGCATTTT

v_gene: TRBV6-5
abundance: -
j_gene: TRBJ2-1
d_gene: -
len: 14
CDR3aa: CASRHLGAHNEQFF
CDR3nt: TGTGCCAGCCGACATTTGGGGGCGCACAATGAGCAGTTCTTC

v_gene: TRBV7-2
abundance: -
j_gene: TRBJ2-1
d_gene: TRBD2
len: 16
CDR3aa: CASSPLAGGSYNEQFF
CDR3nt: TGTGCCAGCAGTCCTCTAGCGGGAGGGTCCTACAATGAGCAGTTCTTC

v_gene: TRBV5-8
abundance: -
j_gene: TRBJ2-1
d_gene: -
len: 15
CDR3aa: CASSLMSSTYNEQFF
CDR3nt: TGTGCCAGCAGCTTGATGTCCTCGACCTACAATGAGCAGTTCTTC

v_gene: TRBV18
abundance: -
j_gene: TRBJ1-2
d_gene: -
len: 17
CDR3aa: CASSPGVGDGSFYGYTF
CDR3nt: TGTGCCAGCTCACCAGGGGTCGGCGACGGAAGTTTCTATGGCTACACCTTC

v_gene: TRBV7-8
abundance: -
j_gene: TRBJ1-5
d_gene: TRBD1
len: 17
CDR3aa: CASSLGPGGEGNQPQHF
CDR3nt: TGTGCCAGCAGCTTAGGCCCAGGGGGGGAAGGCAATCAGCCCCAGCATTTT

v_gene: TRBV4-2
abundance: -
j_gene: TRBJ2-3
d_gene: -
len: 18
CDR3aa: CASSQGRTGPESTDTQYF
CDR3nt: TGTGCCAGCAGCCAGGGTAGGACGGGGCCTGAGAGCACAGATACGCAGTATTTT

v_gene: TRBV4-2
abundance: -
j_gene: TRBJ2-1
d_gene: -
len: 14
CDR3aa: CASSQETRDYEQFF
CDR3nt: TGTGCCAGCAGCCAAGAGACCCGGGACTATGAGCAGTTCTTC

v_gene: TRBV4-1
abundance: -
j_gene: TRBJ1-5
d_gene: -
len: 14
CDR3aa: CASSQYSAGQPQHF
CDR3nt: TGCGCCAGCAGCCAGTATTCTGCAGGTCAGCCCCAGCATTTT

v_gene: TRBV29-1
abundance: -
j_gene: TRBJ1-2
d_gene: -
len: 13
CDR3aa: CSVEDGEGAGYTF
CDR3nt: TGCAGCGTTGAAGATGGAGAGGGTGCTGGCTACACCTTC

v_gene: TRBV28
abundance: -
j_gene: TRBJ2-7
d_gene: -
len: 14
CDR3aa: CASSLLGLAVEQYF
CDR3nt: TGTGCCAGCAGTTTGCTAGGCCTAGCAGTTGAGCAGTACTTC

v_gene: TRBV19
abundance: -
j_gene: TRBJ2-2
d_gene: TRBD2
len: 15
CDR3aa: CASSGGLAVTGELFF
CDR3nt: TGTGCCAGTAGTGGGGGACTAGCGGTTACCGGGGAGCTGTTTTTT

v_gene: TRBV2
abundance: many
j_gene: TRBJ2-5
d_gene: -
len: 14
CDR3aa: CASRVEGAWETQYF
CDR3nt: TGTGCCAGCAGAGTGGAGGGGGCTTGGGAGACCCAGTACTTC

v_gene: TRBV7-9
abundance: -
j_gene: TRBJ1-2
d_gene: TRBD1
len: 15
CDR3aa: CASSLATGGPGGYTF
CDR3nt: TGTGCCAGCAGCTTAGCGACAGGGGGGCCGGGAGGCTACACCTTC

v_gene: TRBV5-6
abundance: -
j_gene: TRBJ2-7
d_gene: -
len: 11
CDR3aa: CASSLMYEQYF
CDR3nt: TGTGCCAGCAGCTTGATGTACGAGCAGTACTTC

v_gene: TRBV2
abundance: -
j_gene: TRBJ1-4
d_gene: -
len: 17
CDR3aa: CASSVGRDGGGVRKLFF
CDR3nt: TGTGCCAGCAGTGTGGGCAGGGACGGCGGTGGAGTGAGAAAACTGTTTTTT

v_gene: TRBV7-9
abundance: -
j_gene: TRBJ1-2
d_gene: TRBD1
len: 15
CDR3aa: CASSWFGTGGDGYTF
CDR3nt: TGTGCCAGCAGCTGGTTCGGGACAGGGGGTGATGGCTACACCTTC

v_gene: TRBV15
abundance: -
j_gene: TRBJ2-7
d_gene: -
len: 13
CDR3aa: CATSSGLGGEQYF
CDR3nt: TGTGCCACCAGCAGCGGGTTAGGGGGGGAGCAGTACTTC

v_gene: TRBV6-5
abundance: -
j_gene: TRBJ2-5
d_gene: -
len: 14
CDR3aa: CASSYSGAGETQYF
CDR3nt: TGTGCCAGCAGTTACTCCGGCGCTGGAGAGACCCAGTACTTC

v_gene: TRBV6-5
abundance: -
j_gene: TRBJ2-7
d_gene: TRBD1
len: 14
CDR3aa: CASSYSGQGREQYF
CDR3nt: TGTGCCAGCAGTTACTCGGGACAGGGTCGCGAGCAGTACTTC

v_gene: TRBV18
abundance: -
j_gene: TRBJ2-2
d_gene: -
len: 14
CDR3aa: CASSRQGPTGELFF
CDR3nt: TGTGCCAGCTCACGCCAGGGTCCCACCGGGGAGCTGTTTTTT

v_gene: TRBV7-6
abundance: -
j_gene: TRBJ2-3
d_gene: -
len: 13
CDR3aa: CASRGRTTDTQYF
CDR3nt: TGTGCCAGCAGGGGGAGGACCACAGATACGCAGTATTTT

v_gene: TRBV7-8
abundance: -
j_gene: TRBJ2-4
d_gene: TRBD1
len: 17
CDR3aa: CASSSPGTGINKNIQYF
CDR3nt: TGTGCCAGCAGCTCTCCCGGGACAGGGATAAACAAAAACATTCAGTACTTC

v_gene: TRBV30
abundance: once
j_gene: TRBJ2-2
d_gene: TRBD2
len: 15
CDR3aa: CAYTREEGRAGELFF
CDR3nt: TGTGCCTACACAAGAGAAGAAGGGAGGGCCGGGGAGCTGTTTTTT

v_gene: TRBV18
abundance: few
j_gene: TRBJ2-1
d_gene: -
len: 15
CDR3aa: CASSEEAGHYNEQFF
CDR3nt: TGTGCCAGCTCAGAAGAGGCAGGGCACTACAATGAGCAGTTCTTC

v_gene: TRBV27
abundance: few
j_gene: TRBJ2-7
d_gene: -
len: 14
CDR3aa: CASSLVQGSREQYF
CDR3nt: TGTGCCAGCAGTTTAGTTCAGGGATCTCGCGAGCAGTACTTC

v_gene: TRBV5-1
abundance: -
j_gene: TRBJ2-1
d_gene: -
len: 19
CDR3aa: CASSMDWQLVKDSDNEQFF
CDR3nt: TGCGCCAGCAGCATGGATTGGCAACTAGTTAAGGATAGCGACAATGAGCAGTTCTTC

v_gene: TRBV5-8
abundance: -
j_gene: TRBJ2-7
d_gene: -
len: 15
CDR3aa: CASSLGQINSYEQYF
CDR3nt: TGTGCCAGCAGCTTAGGGCAAATCAACTCCTACGAGCAGTACTTC

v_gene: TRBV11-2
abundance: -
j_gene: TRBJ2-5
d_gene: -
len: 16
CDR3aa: CASSNSGGTRRATQYF
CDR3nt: TGTGCCAGCAGCAACTCCGGCGGTACTAGGAGGGCGACCCAGTACTTC

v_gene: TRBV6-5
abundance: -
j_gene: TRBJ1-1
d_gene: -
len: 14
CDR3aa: CASSYSQGTTEAFF
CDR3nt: TGTGCCAGCAGTTACTCGCAGGGAACCACTGAAGCTTTCTTT

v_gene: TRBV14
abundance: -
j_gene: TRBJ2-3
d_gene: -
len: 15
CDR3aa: CASSRGARFTDTQYF
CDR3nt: TGTGCCAGCAGCAGAGGGGCCAGGTTCACAGATACGCAGTATTTT

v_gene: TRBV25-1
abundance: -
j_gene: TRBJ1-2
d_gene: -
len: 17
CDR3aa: CASNQKRVAESNYGYTF
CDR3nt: TGTGCCAGCAACCAGAAGAGGGTGGCCGAGTCGAACTATGGCTACACCTTC

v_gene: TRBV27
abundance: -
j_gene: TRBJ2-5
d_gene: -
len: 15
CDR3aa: CASSLSPGAQETQYF
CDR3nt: TGTGCCAGCAGTTTATCGCCGGGGGCGCAAGAGACCCAGTACTTC

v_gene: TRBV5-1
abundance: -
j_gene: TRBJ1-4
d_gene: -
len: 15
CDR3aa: CASSSGVPTNEKLFF
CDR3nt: TGCGCCAGCAGCTCGGGGGTTCCAACTAATGAAAAACTGTTTTTT

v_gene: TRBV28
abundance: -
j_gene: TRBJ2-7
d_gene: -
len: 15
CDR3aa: CASSFQGGPSYEQYF
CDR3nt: TGTGCCAGCAGCTTTCAGGGGGGGCCTTCCTACGAGCAGTACTTC

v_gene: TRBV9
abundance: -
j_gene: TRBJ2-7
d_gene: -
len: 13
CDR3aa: CASSPWTEDEQYF
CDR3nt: TGTGCCAGCAGCCCGTGGACGGAGGACGAGCAGTACTTC